The rows below give T cell receptor beta chains drawn from one sample of a study of cytomegalovirus exposure and HLA in healthy donors. Assay used: immunoSEQ multiplex PCR; TCRdb lists only in-frame clones, some missing. This sample has approximately 280,000 clones, with roughly 85% found just once. Source material: PBMCs. These receptors were obtained from a man in his forties or fifties in good health and CMV-seropositive. Each CDR3 is given with its conserved first and last residue. D genes are given only for firm matches. Clone size is shown for a subset of rows, as once, few, many or a class of expanded clone.

J,D,size,V,DNA,CDR3
TRBJ2-7,TRBD2,-,TRBV2,TGTGCCAGCGGAAAGCGGGGGAGCTCCTACGAGCAGTACTTC,CASGKRGSSYEQYF
TRBJ2-1,-,once,TRBV5-1,TGCGCCAGCAGCTTGGGCGGAGCTTCACGGGATGAGCAGTTCTTC,CASSLGGASRDEQFF
TRBJ2-7,TRBD2,-,TRBV5-1,TGCGCCAGCACCCCAGGGACTAGCCCCACCTACGAGCAGTACTTC,CASTPGTSPTYEQYF
TRBJ2-1,-,-,TRBV19,TGTGCCAGTACTAGGGGTCCGAGTACCTACAATGAGCAGTTCTTC,CASTRGPSTYNEQFF
TRBJ1-2,TRBD1,-,TRBV29-1,TGCAGCGTTGATCAAACAGTTCCGGACAGGGCAGTTGGCTACACCTTC,CSVDQTVPDRAVGYTF
TRBJ1-2,-,-,TRBV29-1,TGCAGCGTATCCTTAACTCCAGGGGACTATGGCTACACCTTC,CSVSLTPGDYGYTF
TRBJ2-7,TRBD1,once,TRBV2,TGTGCCAGCAGTGAACGACGGGACAGGGAGGCCCACGAGCAGTACTTC,CASSERRDREAHEQYF
TRBJ1-2,TRBD1,few,TRBV6-5,TGTGCCAGCAGTTCAGAAATGACAGGGGACTATGGCTACACCTTC,CASSSEMTGDYGYTF
TRBJ2-1,-,once,TRBV12-2,TGTGCAAGTCGCTCCGCCCCTAAGCAGTTCTTC,CASRSAPKQFF
TRBJ1-4,-,-,TRBV28,TGTGCCAGCAGTTTAAACCCCTGGGGGCTTACTAATGAAAAACTGTTTTTT,CASSLNPWGLTNEKLFF
TRBJ1-3,-,-,TRBV5-1,TGCGCCAGCAGCTCAACAGGGAACGGAAACACCATATATTTT,CASSSTGNGNTIYF
TRBJ2-7,-,-,TRBV30,TGTGCCTGGAGTTCCAGGAACGAGCAGTACTTC,CAWSSRNEQYF
TRBJ2-7,TRBD1,-,TRBV30,TGTGCCTGGACGGGACAGAACTCCTACGAGCAGTACTTC,CAWTGQNSYEQYF
TRBJ2-7,-,once,TRBV2,TGTGCCAGCAGTGAAGGGGTCCGACGGGGAGAGCAGTACTTC,CASSEGVRRGEQYF
TRBJ2-7,TRBD1,once,TRBV19,TGTGCCAGTAGTCCGACAGGGGCTTCCTACGAGCAGTACTTC,CASSPTGASYEQYF
TRBJ2-7,TRBD2,-,TRBV11-2,TGTGCCAGCAGCCTCCAGCGGGAGGCCAACGAGCAGTACTTC,CASSLQREANEQYF
TRBJ2-7,-,-,TRBV5-1,TGCGCCAGCAGCTTGGGGGGCTACTACGAGCAGTACTTC,CASSLGGYYEQYF
TRBJ1-5,-,once,TRBV5-8,TGTGCCAGCAGCTTGTATGCAGGTATCGGTCAGCCCCAGCATTTT,CASSLYAGIGQPQHF
TRBJ1-1,-,few,TRBV5-5,TGTGCCAGCAGCTTACAACGGACTGGGACATCTGAAGCTTTCTTT,CASSLQRTGTSEAFF
TRBJ2-7,TRBD1,many,TRBV5-1,TGCGCCAGCAGCTTGGTCCGCCAGGGGGACTACGAGCAGTACTTC,CASSLVRQGDYEQYF
TRBJ2-3,TRBD2,-,TRBV29-1,TGCAGCGTTGGGGGAGGGCGGGAGTTTAGGTCAGATACGCAGTATTTT,CSVGGGREFRSDTQYF
TRBJ1-2,TRBD1,-,TRBV9,TGTGCCAGCAGCCCCCGACAGGGTGGCTATGGCTACACCTTC,CASSPRQGGYGYTF
TRBJ2-1,TRBD2,once,TRBV5-6,TGTGCCAGCAGCCCCGGACTAGCGGGGTACAATGAGCAGTTCTTC,CASSPGLAGYNEQFF
TRBJ2-7,TRBD1,once,TRBV6-1,TGTGCCAGCAGTGAAGCGGGACAGTCCCTATACGAGCAGTACTTC,CASSEAGQSLYEQYF
TRBJ2-7,-,-,TRBV28,TGTGCCAGCAGTTTGAGGAGCTACGAGCAGTACTTC,CASSLRSYEQYF
TRBJ1-2,TRBD1,-,TRBV28,TGTGCCAGCAGTTCCCCCTCGGGACAGGGGCTCGACTATGGCTACACCTTC,CASSSPSGQGLDYGYTF
TRBJ2-7,-,-,TRBV6-1,TGTGCCAGCAGTGAATTGGGCAGGGCTACCTACGAGCAGTACTTC,CASSELGRATYEQYF
TRBJ1-1,-,-,TRBV18,TGTGCCAGCTCACCATTAGGGGGTTCTGAAGCTTTCTTT,CASSPLGGSEAFF
TRBJ1-4,TRBD1,-,TRBV19,TGTGCCAGTAGTATCGGGGCACAGGGGGCAGGGGAAAAACTGTTTTTT,CASSIGAQGAGEKLFF
TRBJ1-2,TRBD1,once,TRBV27,TGTGCCAGCAGTACCTCGGACAGGGAGTTTTATGGCTACACCTTC,CASSTSDREFYGYTF
TRBJ2-3,-,-,TRBV6-1,TGTGCCAGCAGTGAAGGTCCCCGAGATACGCAGTATTTT,CASSEGPRDTQYF
TRBJ1-3,-,-,TRBV28,TGTGCCAGCAGCTCCGACAGGCGGAATCTTCACTCTGGAAACACCATATATTTT,CASSSDRRNLHSGNTIYF
TRBJ2-5,TRBD2,once,TRBV29-1,TGCAGCGTTGAAGATCCAAGGGCTAGCGGGAGTGTAGAGACCCAGTACTTC,CSVEDPRASGSVETQYF
TRBJ1-1,-,-,TRBV5-5,TGTGCCAGCAGCGAGACACACAACCTGGGAGCTTTCTTT,CASSETHNLGAFF
TRBJ2-1,-,once,TRBV11-2,TGTGCCAGCAGCTTAAGCGGGTTCAGTGAGCAGTTCTTC,CASSLSGFSEQFF
TRBJ1-1,TRBD1,-,TRBV6-5,TGTGCCAGCAGTGGGAGGACAGGAATGAACACTGGAGCTTTCTTT,CASSGRTGMNTGAFF
TRBJ2-7,TRBD1,-,TRBV19,TGTGCCAGTAGTAAGGGGCTGGGGACAGGGCTTTACGAGCAGTACTTC,CASSKGLGTGLYEQYF